This TCR beta chain was captured in a study of shared clonotypes between healthy human individuals. Study context: Each donor had three CD4 naive, three CD4 memory, two CD8 naive and one CD8 memory plate.

In the authors' workflow: Filtering was not the same, since immunoSEQ gave junction-only sequences without quality scores. Method: immunoSEQ multiplex PCR; TCRdb's copy keeps in-frame clones and lacks some. That table gives V, J and clone size, and the DNA gave D and trimming. Among a few million clones listed, approximately 90% were seen once. As for this clone: Its antigen remains unknown.

Study outcomes and limitations: Researchers sampled only blood; tissue repertoires likely differ.

Trimming shortened V by 4 bases and J by 3 bases, and 17 bases separated the two germline ends. This CDR3 has 15 amino acids. Germline V gene sequence: CDR1 SGHRS, CDR2 YFSETQ. This chain links TRBV5-1 with TRBJ2-7, with D possibly being TRBD1 or TRBD2 (5 bases each). The sample was naive CD4+ T cells sorted from blood. Documented subset: CD45RA+ positively selected. The receptor was isolated from a man between 18 and 29 years old in good health. The CDR3 nucleotides read TGCGCCAGCAGCATCGACAGTGGGGGTTTCTACGAGCAGTACTTC. It is translated as CASSIDSGGFYEQYF.